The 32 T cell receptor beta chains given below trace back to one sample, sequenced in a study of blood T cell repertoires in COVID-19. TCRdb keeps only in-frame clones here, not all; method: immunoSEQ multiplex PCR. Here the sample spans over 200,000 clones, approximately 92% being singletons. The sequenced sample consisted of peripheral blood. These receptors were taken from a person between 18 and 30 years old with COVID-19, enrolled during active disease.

The CDR3 loop is CASSFGTGVNSPLHF. The CDR3 nucleotides read TGTGCCAGCAGCTTTGGGACAGGGGTCAATTCACCCCTCCACTTT. V and J are TRBV7-9 and TRBJ1-6; the match to TRBD1 covers 10 bases. There are 15 residues in the CDR3. Germline CDR1 and CDR2: SEHNR and FQNEAQ (reference sequence). The junction had 3 bases not matched to a gene; V was cut back by 3 bases and J by 7 bases.

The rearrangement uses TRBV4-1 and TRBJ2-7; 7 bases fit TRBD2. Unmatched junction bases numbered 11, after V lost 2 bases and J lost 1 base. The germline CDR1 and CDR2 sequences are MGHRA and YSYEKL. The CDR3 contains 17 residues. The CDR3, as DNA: TGCGCCAGCAGCCAACACGCCTCGGGAGGTTTTTCCTACGAGCAGTACTTC. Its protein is CASSQHASGGFSYEQYF.

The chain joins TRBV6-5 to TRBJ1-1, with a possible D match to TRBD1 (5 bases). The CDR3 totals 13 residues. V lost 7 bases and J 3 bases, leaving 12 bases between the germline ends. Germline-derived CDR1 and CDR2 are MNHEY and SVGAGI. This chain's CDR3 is CASNQGGYTEAFF. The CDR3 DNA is TGTGCCAGCAATCAGGGTGGATACACTGAAGCTTTCTTT.

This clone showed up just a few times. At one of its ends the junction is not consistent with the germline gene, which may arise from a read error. CDR3 coding DNA: TGTGCCAGCAGTTACTCGACTAGCGGGAACACCCTTTTC. As protein: CASSYSTSGNTLF. The chain uses TRBV6-6 and TRBJ2-7; 11 bases are a match to TRBD2. The CDR3 loop spans 13 amino acids. Germline V lookup: CDR1 MNHNY, CDR2 SVGAGI (reference sequence).

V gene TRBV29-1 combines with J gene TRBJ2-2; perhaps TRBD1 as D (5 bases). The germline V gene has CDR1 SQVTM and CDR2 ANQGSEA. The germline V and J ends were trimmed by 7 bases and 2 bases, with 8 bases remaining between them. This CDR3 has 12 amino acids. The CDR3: CSAGQNTGELFF. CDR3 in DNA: TGCAGCGCCGGACAAAACACCGGGGAGCTGTTTTTT.

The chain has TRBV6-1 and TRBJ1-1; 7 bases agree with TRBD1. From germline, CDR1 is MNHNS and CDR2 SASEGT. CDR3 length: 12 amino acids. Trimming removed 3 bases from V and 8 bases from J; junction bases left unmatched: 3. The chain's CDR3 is CASSDRGREAFF. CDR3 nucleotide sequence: TGTGCCAGCAGTGATAGGGGGCGGGAAGCTTTCTTT.

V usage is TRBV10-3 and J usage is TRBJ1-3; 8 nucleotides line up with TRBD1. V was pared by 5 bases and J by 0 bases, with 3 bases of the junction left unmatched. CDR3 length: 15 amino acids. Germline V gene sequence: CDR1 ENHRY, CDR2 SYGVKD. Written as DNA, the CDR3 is TGTGCCATCAGTCAGGGGGCGAACTCTGGAAACACCATATATTTT. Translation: CAISQGANSGNTIYF.

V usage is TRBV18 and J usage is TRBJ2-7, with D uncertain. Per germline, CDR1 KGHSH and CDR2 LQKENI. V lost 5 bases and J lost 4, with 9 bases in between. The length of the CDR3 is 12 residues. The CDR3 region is CASSDSMYEQYF. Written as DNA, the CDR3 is TGTGCCAGCTCAGACTCGATGTACGAGCAGTACTTC.

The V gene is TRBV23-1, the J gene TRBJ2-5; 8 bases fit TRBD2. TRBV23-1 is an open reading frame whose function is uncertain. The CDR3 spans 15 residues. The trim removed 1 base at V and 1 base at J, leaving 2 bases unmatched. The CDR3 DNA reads TGCGCCAGCAGTCAATTCGGGAGGGCCCAAGAGACCCAGTACTTC. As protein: CASSQFGRAQETQYF.

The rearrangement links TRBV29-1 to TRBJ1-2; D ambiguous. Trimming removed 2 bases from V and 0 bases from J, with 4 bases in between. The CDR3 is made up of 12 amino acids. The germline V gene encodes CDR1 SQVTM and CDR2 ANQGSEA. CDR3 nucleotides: TGCAGCGTTGAATTAGCTAACTATGGCTACACCTTC. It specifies CSVELANYGYTF.

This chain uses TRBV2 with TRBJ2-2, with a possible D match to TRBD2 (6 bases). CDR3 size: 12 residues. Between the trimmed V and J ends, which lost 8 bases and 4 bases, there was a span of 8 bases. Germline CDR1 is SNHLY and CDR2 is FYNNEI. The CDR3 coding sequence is TGTGCCAGCGGAGGGTTCACCGGGGAGCTGTTTTTT. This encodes CASGGFTGELFF.

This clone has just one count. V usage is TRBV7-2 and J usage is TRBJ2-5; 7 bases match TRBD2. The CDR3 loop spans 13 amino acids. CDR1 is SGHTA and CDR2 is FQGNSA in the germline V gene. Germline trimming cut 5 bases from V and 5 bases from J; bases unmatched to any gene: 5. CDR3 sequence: CASSLGGGETQYF. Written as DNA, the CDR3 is TGTGCCAGCAGCCTTGGGGGAGGGGAGACCCAGTACTTC.

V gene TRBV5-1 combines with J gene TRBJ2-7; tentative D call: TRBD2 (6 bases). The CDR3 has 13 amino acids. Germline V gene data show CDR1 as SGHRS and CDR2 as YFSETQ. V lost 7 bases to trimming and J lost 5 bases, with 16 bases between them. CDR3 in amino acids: CASQLSGSHEQYF. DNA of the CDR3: TGCGCCAGCCAATTATCCGGGAGCCACGAGCAGTACTTC.

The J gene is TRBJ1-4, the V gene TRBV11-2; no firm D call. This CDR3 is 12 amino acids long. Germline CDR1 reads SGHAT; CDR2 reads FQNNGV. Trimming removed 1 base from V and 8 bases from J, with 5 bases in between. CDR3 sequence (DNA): TGTGCCAGCAGCTTAGGTGGCGAAAAACTGTTTTTT. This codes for CASSLGGEKLFF.

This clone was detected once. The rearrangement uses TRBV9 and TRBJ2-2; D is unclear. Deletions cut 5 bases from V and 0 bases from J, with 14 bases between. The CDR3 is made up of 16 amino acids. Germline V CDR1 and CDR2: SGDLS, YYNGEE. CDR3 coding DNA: TGTGCCAGCAGTCCACCGTCAGGTACGAACACCGGGGAGCTGTTTTTT. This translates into CASSPPSGTNTGELFF.

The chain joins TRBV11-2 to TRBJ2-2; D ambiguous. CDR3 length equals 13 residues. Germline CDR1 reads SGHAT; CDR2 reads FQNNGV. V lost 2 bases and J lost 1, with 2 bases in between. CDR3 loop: CASSLQNTGELFF. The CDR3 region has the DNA TGTGCCAGCAGCTTACAGAACACCGGGGAGCTGTTTTTT.

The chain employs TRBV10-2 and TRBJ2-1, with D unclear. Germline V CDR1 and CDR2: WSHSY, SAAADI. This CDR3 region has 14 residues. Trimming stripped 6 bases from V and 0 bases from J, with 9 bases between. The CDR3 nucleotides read TGCGCCAGCAGGCCATCAGTCTCCTACAATGAGCAGTTCTTC. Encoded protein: CASRPSVSYNEQFF.

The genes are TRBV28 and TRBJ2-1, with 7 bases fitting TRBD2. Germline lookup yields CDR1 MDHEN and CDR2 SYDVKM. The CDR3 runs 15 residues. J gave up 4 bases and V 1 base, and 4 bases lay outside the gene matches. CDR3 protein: CASSLSFGGYNEQFF. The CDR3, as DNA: TGTGCCAGCAGTTTATCCTTCGGGGGGTACAATGAGCAGTTCTTC.

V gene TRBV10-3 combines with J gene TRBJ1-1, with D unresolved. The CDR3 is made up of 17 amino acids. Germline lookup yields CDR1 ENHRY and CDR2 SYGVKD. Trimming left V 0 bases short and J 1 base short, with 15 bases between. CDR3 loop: CAISESDKAGTNTEAFF. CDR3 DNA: TGTGCCATCAGTGAGTCTGACAAGGCGGGAACGAACACTGAAGCTTTCTTT.

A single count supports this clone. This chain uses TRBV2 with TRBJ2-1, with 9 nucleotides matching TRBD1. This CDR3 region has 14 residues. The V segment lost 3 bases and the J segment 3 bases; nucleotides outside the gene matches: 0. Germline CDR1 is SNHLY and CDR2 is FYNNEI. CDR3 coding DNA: TGTGCCAGCAGTGAGACAGGGGGCTACAATGAGCAGTTCTTC. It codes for CASSETGGYNEQFF.

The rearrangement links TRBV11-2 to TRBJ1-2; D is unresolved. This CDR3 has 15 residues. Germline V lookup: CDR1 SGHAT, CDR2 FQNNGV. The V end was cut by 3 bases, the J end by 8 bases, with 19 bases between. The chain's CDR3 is CASSFEISGEDGYTF. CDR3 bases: TGTGCCAGCAGCTTCGAGATATCCGGGGAGGACGGCTACACCTTC.

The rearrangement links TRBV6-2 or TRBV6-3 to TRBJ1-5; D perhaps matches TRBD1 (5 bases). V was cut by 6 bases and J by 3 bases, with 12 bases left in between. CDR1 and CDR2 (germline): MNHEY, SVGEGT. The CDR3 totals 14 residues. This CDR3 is CASSLGQINQPQHF. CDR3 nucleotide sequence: TGTGCCAGCAGCCTGGGGCAGATCAATCAGCCCCAGCATTTT.

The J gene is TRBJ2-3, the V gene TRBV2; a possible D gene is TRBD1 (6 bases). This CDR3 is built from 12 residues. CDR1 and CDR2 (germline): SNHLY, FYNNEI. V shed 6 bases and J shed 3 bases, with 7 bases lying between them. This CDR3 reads CASRDRTDTQYF. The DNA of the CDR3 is TGTGCCAGCAGAGACAGGACAGATACGCAGTATTTT.

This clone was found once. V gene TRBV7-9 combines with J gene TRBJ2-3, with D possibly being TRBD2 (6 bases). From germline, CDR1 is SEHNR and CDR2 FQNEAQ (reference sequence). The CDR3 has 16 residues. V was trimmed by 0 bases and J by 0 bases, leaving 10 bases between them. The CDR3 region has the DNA TGTGCCAGCAGCTTAGCCCGCGGGGTGAGCACAGATACGCAGTATTTT. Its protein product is CASSLARGVSTDTQYF.

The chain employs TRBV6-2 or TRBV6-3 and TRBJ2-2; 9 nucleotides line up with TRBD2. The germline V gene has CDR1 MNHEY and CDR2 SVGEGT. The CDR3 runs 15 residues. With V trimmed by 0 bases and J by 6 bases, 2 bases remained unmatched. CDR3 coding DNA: TGTGCCAGCAGTTACTCGGCGGGAGGGCCCGGGGAGCTGTTTTTT. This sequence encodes CASSYSAGGPGELFF.

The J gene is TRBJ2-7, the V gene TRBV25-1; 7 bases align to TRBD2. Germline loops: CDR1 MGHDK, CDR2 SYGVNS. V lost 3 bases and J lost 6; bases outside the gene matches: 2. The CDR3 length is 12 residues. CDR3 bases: TGTGCCAGCAGTGATTCGGGGGGCGAGCAGTACTTC. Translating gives CASSDSGGEQYF.

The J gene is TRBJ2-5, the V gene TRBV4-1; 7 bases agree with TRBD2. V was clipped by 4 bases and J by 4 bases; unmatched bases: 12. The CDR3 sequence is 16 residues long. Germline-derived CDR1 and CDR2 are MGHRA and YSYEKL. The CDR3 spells CASSPRFGTNSETQYF. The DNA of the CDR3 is TGCGCCAGCAGCCCCAGATTCGGGACTAACTCAGAGACCCAGTACTTC.

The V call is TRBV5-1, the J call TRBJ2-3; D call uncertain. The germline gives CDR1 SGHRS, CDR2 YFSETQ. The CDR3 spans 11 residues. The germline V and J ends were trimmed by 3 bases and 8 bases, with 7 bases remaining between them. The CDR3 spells CASSSGTTQYF. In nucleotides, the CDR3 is TGCGCCAGCAGCTCCGGTACTACGCAGTATTTT. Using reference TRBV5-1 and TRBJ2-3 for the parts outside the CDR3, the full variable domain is KAGVTQTPRYLIKTRGQQVTLSCSPISGHRSVSWYQQTPGQGLQFLFEYFSETQRNKGNFPGRFSGRQFSNSRSEMNVSTLELGDSALYLCASSSGTTQYFGPGTRLTVL.

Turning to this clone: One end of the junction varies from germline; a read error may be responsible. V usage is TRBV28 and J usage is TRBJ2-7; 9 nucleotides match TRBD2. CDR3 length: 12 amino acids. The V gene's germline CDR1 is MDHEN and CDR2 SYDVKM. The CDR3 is CASSLRLAGLVF. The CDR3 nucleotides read TGTGCCAGCAGTTTAAGGCTAGCGGGGCTTGTTTTC.

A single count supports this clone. DNA of the CDR3: TGTGCCAGCAGCTTAGCAAGCGGGAGACTCGACGAGCAGTACTTC. Encoded protein: CASSLASGRLDEQYF. V gene TRBV14 combines with J gene TRBJ2-7; 8 positions match TRBD2. Germline V gene lookup returns CDR1 SGHDN and CDR2 FVKESK. After removal of 5 bases from V and 5 bases from J, the junction contained 11 bases not matched to a gene. The CDR3 consists of 15 residues.

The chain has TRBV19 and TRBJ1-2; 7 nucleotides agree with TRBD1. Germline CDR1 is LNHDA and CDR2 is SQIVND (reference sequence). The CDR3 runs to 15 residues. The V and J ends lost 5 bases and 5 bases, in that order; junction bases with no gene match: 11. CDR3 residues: CASSFLDRAIYGYTF. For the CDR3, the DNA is TGTGCCAGTAGTTTCCTCGACAGGGCCATATATGGCTACACCTTC.

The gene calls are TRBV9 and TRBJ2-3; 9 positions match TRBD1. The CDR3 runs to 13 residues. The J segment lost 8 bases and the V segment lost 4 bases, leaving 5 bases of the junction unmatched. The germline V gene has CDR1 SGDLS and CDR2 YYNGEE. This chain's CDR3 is CASSLIQGATQYF. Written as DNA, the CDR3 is TGTGCCAGCAGCCTCATACAGGGGGCTACGCAGTATTTT.